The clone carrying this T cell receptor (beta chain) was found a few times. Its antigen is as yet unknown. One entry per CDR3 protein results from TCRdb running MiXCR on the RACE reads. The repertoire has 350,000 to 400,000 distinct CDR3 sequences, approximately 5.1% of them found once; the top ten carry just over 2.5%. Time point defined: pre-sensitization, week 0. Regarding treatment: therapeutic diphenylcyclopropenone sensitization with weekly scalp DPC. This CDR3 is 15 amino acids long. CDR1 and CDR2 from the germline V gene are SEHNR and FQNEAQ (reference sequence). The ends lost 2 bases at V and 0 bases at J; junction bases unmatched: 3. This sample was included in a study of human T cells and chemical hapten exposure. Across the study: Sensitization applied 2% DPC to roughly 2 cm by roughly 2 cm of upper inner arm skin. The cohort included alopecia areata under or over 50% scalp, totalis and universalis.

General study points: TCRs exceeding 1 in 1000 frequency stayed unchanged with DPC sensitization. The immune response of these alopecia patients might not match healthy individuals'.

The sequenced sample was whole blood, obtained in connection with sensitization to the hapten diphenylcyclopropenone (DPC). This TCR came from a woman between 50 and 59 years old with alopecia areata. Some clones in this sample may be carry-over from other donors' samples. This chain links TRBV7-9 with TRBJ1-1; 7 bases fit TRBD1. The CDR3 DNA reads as TGTGCCAGCAGCTTACAGGGGGGTTTGAACACTGAAGCTTTCTTT. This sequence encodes CASSLQGGLNTEAFF.